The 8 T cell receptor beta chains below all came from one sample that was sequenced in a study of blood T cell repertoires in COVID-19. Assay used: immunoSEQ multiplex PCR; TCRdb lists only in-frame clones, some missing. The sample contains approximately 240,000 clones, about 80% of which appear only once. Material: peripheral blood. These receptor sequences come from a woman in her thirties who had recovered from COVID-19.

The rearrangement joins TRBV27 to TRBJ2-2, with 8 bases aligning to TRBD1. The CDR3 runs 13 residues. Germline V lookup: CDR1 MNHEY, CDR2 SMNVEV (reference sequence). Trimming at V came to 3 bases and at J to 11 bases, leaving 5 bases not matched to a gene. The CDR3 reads CASSFLGQGELFF. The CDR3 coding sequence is TGTGCCAGCAGTTTCTTAGGACAGGGTGAGCTGTTTTTT.

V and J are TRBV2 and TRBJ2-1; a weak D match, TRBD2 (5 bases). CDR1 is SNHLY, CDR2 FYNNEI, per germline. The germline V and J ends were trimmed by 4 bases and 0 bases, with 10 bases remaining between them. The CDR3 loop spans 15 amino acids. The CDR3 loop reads CASSALGNSYNEQFF. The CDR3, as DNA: TGTGCCAGCAGTGCCCTCGGGAACTCCTACAATGAGCAGTTCTTC.

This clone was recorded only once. The CDR3: CASSIMGQGTGANVLTF. As DNA, the CDR3 is TGTGCCAGTAGTATCATGGGACAGGGAACCGGGGCCAACGTCCTGACTTTC. V gene TRBV19 combines with J gene TRBJ2-6; the match to TRBD1 covers 9 bases. This CDR3 has 17 residues. CDR1 and CDR2 from the germline V gene are LNHDA and SQIVND (reference sequence). The V segment lost 3 bases and the J segment 4 bases; nucleotides outside the gene matches: 7.

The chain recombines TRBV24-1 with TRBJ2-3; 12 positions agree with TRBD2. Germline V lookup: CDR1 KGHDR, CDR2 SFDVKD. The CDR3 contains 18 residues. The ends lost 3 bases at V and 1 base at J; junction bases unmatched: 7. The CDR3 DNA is TGTGCCACCAGTGATCCCCGGACTAGCGGGAAAGGCACAGATACGCAGTATTTT. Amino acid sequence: CATSDPRTSGKGTDTQYF.

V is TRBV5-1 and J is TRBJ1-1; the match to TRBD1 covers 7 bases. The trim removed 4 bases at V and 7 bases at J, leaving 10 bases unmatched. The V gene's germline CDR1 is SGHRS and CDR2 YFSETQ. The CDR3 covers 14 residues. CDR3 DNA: TGCGCCAGCAGCCGCGACAGGGACGGCGGTGAAGCTTTCTTT. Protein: CASSRDRDGGEAFF.

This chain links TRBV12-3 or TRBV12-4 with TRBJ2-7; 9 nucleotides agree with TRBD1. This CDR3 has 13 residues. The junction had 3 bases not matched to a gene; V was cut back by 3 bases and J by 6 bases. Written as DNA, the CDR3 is TGTGCCAGCAGTTTTTACAGGGGGCCCGAGCAGTACTTC. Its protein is CASSFYRGPEQYF.

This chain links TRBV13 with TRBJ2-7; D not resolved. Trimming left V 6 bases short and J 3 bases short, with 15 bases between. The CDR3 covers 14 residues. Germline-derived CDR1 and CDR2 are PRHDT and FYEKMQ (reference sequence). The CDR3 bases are TGTGCCAGCAGACCTAATGGCGGAGTCTACGAGCAGTACTTC. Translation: CASRPNGGVYEQYF. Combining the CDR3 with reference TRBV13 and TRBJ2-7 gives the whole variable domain AAGVIQSPRHLIKEKRETATLKCYPIPRHDTVYWYQQGPGQDPQFLISFYEKMQSDKGSIPDRFSAQQFSDYHSELNMSSLELGDSALYFCASRPNGGVYEQYFGPGTRLTVT.

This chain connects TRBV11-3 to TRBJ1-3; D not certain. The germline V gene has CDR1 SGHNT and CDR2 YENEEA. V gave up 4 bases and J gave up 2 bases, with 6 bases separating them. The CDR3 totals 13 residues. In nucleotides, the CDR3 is TGTGCCAGCAGCTCTCTACCTGGAAACACCATATATTTT. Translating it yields CASSSLPGNTIYF.